This T cell receptor beta chain appears in the sequencing data of a study of blood T cell repertoires in COVID-19. Study overall: Samples taken during acute and convalescent COVID-19 were collected in the United States, Italy and Spain. Sample material is recorded as cDNA or gDNA derived from T cells, B-cell-depleted T cells, or PBMCs.

In the original analysis: Nucleated cell number was recorded as an estimate derived from reference gene primer amplification. The assay was immunoSEQ multiplex PCR, and TCRdb's table has in-frame clones only and misses some. The V and J calls and clone size come from that table; D and trimming were worked out from the DNA. The sample records about 81,000 clones, about nine tenths being singletons. With respect to this clone: The same CDR3 also results from other DNA sequences found in this sample.

V dropped 6 bases and J dropped 7; count of bases not matched to a gene: 6. Germline assignment: CDR1 MNHEY and CDR2 SVGAGI. The CDR3 loop spans 14 amino acids. The sequence derives from a man in his 70s with active or convalescent COVID-19. Sequenced input: peripheral blood. The rearrangement uses TRBV6-5 and TRBJ1-3; 10 bases are shared with TRBD1. The CDR3 loop reads CASRDRGLGNTIYF. DNA of the CDR3: TGTGCCAGCAGAGACAGGGGGCTGGGGAACACCATATATTTT.